This TCR beta chain was profiled in a study of shared clonotypes between healthy human individuals. Germline V CDR1 and CDR2: SGDLS, YYNGEE. The CDR3 consists of 12 residues. The V gene lost 4 bases and the J gene lost 2 bases, with 7 bases spanning the gap. Clones were sequenced by immunoSEQ multiplex PCR, and TCRdb holds only the in-frame ones, with some missing. The sample has 90,000 to 100,000 clones; around 43% are singletons. This receptor was identified in a woman aged 40 to 50 in good health. Some clones in this sample may be carry-over from other donors' samples. The V gene is TRBV9, the J gene TRBJ2-7, with a weak D call TRBD2 (5 bases). Material for sequencing was PBMCs. CDR3 bases: TGTGCCAGCAGCCCCGGGGCCTACGAGCAGTACTTC. Translation: CASSPGAYEQYF.